This entry concerns a single T cell receptor (beta chain). The data were obtained in a study of shared clonotypes between healthy human individuals. Naive CD8 cells lacked CD45RO and underwent positive selection for CCR7, leaving out terminally differentiated effector memory CD45RA+ cells. The CDR3 contains 14 residues. The V gene lost 6 bases and the J gene lost 6 bases, with 15 bases spanning the gap. From germline, CDR1 is WSHSY and CDR2 SAAADI. Sequencing used immunoSEQ multiplex PCR; TCRdb keeps in-frame clones, though not all of them. The repertoire includes 800,000 to 950,000 clones, 96% of them detected once, and about 0.25% sits in the top ten.

The clonotype comes from a man in his thirties or forties in good health. V is TRBV10-2 and J is TRBJ1-5, with D possibly being TRBD1 (6 bases). Sequencing was performed on naive CD8+ T cells sorted from blood. The CDR3 DNA sequence: TGCGCCAGCAGGGGGCAGGGGATCTCTCAGCCCCAGCATTTT. This encodes CASRGQGISQPQHF.